This T cell receptor (beta chain) was sequenced in a study of T-cell memory formation after mild COVID-19. Study information: Most TCR clusters belonged to a single donor. Study-wide findings and caveats: Day 15 to 85 contractors were CD4/CD8 balanced; later expanders leaned CD4+. That cross-reactive memory joined was suggested by some responding clones appearing in pre-infection memory.

In TCRdb, the 5' RACE reads were re-called with MiXCR into one record per CDR3 protein. The sample contains 500,000 to 600,000 distinct CDR3 sequences, over 15% of which appear only once. Per germline, CDR1 MGHRA and CDR2 YSYEKL. The CDR3 totals 13 residues. Trimming stripped 0 bases from V and 8 bases from J, with 10 bases between. With respect to this clonotype: Antigen unknown.

Sequences were obtained from PBMCs or a T cell subset sorted from them (not recorded which). The clonotype was recovered from an adult woman who had mild COVID-19 (a few samples of this study predate the infection). Cell type and time point are not known. This chain uses TRBV4-1 with TRBJ1-2; D is unclear. CDR3 nucleotides: TGCGCCAGCAGCCAAGAGGCTTTCGGGGGCTACACCTTC. This codes for CASSQEAFGGYTF.